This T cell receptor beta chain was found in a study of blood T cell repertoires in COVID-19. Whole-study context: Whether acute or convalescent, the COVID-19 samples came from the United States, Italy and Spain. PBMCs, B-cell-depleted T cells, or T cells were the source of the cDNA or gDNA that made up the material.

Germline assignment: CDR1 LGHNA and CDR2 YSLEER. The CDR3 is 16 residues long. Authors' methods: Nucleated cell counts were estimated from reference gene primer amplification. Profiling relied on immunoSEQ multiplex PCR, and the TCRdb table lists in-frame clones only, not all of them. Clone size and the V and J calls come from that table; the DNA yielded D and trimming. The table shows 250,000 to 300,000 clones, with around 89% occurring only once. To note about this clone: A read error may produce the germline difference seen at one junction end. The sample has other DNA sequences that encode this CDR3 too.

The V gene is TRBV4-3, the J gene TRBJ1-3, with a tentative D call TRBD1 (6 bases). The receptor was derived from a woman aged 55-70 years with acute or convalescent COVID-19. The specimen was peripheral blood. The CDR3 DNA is TGCGCCAGTAGCCAAGATAGGGACAACCCTGGAAACACCATATATTTT. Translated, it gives CASSQDRDNPGNTIYF.